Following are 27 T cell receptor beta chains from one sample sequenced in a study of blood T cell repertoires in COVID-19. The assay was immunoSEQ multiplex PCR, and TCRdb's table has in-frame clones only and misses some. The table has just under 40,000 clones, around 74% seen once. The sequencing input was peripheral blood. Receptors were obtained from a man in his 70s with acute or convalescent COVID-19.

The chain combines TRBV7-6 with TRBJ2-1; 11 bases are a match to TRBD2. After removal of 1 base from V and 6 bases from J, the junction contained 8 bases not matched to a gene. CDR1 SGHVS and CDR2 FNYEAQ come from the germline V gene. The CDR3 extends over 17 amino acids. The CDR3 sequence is CASSLVASGRLPNEQFF. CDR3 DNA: TGTGCCAGCAGCTTAGTAGCTAGCGGGAGGTTACCCAATGAGCAGTTCTTC.

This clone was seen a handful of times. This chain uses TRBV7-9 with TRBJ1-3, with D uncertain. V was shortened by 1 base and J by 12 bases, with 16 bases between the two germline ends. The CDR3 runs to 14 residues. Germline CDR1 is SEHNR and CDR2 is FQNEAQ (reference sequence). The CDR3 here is CASSLVVTREDIYF. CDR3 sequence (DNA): TGTGCCAGCAGCTTAGTGGTCACCCGGGAGGACATATATTTT.

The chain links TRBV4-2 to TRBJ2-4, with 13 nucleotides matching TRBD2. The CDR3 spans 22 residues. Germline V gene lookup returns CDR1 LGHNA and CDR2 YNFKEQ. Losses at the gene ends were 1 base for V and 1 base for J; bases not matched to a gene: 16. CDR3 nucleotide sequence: TGTGCCAGCAGCCAAGCCCCAATACTAGCGGGAGGGTGGCCGGGGGCCAAAAACATTCAGTACTTC. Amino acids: CASSQAPILAGGWPGAKNIQYF.

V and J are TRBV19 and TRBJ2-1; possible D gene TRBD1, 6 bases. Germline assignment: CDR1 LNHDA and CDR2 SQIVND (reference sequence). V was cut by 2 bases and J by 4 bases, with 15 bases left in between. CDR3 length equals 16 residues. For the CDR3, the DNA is TGTGCCAGTAGTATACGAGCGGAGCAGGGGTACAATGAGCAGTTCTTC. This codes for CASSIRAEQGYNEQFF.

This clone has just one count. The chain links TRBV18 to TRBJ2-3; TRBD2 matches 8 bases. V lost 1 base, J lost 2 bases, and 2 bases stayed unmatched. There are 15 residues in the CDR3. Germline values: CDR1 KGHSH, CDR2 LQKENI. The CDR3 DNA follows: TGTGCCAGCTCACCACTTAGCGGGACCACAGATACGCAGTATTTT. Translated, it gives CASSPLSGTTDTQYF.

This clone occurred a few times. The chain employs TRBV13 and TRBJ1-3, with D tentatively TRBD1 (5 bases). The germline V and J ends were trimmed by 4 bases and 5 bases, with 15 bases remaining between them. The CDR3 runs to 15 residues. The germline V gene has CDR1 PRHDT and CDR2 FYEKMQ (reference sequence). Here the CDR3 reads CASSSTEQGRNTIYF. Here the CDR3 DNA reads TGTGCCAGCAGCTCTACCGAGCAGGGTAGAAACACCATATATTTT.

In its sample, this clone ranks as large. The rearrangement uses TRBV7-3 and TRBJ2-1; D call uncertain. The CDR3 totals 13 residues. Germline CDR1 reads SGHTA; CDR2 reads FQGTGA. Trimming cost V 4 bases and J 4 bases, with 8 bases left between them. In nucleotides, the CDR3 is TGTGCCAGCAGCTCGACATCATACAATGAGCAGTTCTTC. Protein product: CASSSTSYNEQFF.

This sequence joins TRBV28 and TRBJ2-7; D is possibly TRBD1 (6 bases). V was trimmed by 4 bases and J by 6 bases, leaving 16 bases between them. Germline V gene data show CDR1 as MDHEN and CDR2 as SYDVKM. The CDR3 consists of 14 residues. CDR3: CASSSRTDILEQYF. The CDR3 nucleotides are TGTGCCAGCAGTTCGAGGACAGATATTCTCGAGCAGTACTTC.

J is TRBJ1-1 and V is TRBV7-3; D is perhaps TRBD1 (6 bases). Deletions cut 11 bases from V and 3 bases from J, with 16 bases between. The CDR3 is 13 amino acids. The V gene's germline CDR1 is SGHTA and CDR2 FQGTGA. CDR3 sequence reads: CAPRGAGDTEAFF. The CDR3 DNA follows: TGTGCCCCGAGGGGGGCGGGGGACACTGAAGCTTTCTTT.

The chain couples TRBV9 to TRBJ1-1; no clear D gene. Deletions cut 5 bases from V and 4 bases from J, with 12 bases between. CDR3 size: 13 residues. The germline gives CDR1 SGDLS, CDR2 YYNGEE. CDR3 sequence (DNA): TGTGCCAGCAGTGCCGAGACGGGCACTGAAGCTTTCTTT. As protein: CASSAETGTEAFF.

The CDR3 nucleotides are TGTGCCAGTAGTGCCCGACCCGGGACTAGCGGGAGCTTCAATGAGCAGTTCTTC. Protein product: CASSARPGTSGSFNEQFF. J is TRBJ2-1 and V is TRBV19; 14 bases agree with TRBD2. The CDR3 covers 18 residues. Germline CDR1 is LNHDA and CDR2 is SQIVND (reference sequence). The V and J ends lost 5 bases and 6 bases, in that order; junction bases with no gene match: 12. Full variable domain (missing parts from reference TRBV19 and TRBJ2-1): DGGITQSPKYLFRKEGQNVTLSCEQNLNHDAMYWYRQDPGQGLRLIYYSQIVNDFQKGDIAEGYSVSREKKESFPLTVTSAQKNPTAFYLCASSARPGTSGSFNEQFFGPGTRLTVL.

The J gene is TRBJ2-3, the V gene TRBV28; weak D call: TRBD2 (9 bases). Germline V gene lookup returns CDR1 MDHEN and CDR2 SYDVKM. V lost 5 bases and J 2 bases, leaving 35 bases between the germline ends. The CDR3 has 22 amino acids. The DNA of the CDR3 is TGTGCCAGCAGTGTCGGACAGGGTATGGAGGGACTAGCTCATACGTTCACAGATACGCAGTATTTT. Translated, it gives CASSVGQGMEGLAHTFTDTQYF.

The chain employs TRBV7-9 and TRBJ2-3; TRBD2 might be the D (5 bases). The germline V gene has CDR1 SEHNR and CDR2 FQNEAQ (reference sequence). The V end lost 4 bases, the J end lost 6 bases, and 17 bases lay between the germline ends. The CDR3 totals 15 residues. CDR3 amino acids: CASSSPTRGFDTQYF. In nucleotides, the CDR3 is TGTGCCAGCAGCTCGCCGACTCGCGGGTTCGATACGCAGTATTTT.

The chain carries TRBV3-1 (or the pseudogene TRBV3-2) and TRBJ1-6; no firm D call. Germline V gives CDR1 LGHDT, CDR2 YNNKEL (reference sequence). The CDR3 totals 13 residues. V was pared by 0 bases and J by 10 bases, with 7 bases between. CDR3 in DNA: TGTGCCAGCAGCCAAGAGGCCGGGTCACCCCTCCACTTT. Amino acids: CASSQEAGSPLHF.

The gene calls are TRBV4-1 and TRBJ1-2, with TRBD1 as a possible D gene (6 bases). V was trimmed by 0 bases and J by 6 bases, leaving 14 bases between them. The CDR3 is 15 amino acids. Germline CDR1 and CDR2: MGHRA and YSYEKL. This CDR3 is CASSQDLKRGNGYTF. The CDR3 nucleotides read TGCGCCAGCAGCCAAGATCTTAAAAGGGGGAATGGCTACACCTTC.

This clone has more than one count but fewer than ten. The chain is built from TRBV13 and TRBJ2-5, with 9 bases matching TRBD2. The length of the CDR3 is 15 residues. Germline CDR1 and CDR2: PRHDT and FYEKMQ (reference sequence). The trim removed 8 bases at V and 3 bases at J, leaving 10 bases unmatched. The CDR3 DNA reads TGTGCCAGCCGTGGGTTGCGGGAGGGGGAAGAGACCCAGTACTTC. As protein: CASRGLREGEETQYF.

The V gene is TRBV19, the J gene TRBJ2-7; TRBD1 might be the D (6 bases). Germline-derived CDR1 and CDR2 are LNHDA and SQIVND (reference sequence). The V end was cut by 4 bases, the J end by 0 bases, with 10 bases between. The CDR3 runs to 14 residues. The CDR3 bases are TGTGCCAGTAGTAGGACAGTGAGCTCCTACGAGCAGTACTTC. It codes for CASSRTVSSYEQYF.

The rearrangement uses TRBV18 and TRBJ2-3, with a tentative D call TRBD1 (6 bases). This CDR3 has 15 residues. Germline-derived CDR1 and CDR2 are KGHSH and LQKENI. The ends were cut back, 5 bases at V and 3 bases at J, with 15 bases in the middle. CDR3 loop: CASSSTVRGTDTQYF. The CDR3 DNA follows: TGTGCCAGCTCATCCACGGTCAGGGGTACAGATACGCAGTATTTT. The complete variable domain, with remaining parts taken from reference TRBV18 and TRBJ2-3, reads NAGVMQNPRHLVRRRGQEARLRCSPMKGHSHVYWYRQLPEEGLKFMVYLQKENIIDESGMPKERFSAEFPKEGPSILRIQQVVRGDSAAYFCASSSTVRGTDTQYFGPGTRLTVL.

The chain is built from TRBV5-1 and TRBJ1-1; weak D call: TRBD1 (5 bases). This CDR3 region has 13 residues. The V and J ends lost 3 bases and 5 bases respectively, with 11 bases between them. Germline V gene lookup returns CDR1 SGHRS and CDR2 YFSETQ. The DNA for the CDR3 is TGCGCCAGCAGCTGGGGCCGAAGGACTGAAGCTTTCTTT. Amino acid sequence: CASSWGRRTEAFF.

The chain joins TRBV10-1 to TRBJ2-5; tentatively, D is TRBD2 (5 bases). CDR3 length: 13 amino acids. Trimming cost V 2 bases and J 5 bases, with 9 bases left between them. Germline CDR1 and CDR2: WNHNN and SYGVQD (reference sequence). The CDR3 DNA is TGCGCCAGCAGTGAGCAGGAGCGGGAGACCCAGTACTTC. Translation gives CASSEQERETQYF.

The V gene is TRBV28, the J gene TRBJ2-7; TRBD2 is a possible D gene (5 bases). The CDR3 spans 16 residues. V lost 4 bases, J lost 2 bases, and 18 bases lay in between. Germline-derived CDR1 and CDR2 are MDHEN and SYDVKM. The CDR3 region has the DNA TGTGCCAGCAGTTCCACCCGGGGTCCGTGGCCCTACGAGCAGTACTTC. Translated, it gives CASSSTRGPWPYEQYF.

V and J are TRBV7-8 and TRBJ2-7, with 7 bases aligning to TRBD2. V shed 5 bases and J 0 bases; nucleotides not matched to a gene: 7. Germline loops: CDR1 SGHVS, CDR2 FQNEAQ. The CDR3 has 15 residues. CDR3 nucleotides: TGTGCCAGCAGCCGACTAGCCCTAGCCTCCTACGAGCAGTACTTC. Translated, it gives CASSRLALASYEQYF.

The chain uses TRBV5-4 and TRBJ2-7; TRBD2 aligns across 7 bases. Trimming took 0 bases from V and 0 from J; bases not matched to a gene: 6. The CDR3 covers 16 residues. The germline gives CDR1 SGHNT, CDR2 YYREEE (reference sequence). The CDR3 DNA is TGTGCCAGCAGCTTGGGTGGGAGGGGAAGCTCCTACGAGCAGTACTTC. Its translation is CASSLGGRGSSYEQYF.

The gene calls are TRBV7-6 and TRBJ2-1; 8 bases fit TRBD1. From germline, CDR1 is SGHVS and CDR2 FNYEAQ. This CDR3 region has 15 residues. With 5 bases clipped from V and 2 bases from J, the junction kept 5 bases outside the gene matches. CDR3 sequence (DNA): TGTGCCAGCAGCATAGGACAGGGAGCCTACAATGAGCAGTTCTTC. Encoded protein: CASSIGQGAYNEQFF.

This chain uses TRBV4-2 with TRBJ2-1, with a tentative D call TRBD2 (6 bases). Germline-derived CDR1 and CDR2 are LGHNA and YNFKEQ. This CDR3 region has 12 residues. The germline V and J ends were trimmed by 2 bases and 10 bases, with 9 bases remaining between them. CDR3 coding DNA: TGTGCCAGCAGCCAAACTGGGGGGGAGCAGTTCTTC. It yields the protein CASSQTGGEQFF.

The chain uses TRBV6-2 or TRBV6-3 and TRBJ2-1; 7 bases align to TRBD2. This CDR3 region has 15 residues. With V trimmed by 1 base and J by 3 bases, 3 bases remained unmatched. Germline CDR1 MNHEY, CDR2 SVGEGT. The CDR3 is CASSYLAGDYNEQFF. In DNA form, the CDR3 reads TGTGCCAGCAGTTACTTGGCGGGGGACTACAATGAGCAGTTCTTC.

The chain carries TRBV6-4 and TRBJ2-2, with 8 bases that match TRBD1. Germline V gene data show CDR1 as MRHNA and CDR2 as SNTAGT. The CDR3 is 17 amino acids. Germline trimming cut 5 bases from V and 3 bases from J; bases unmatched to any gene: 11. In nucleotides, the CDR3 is TGTGCCAGCAGTCCTTGGCCGGGACAGGCGGACACCGGGGAGCTGTTTTTT. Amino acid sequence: CASSPWPGQADTGELFF.